This T cell receptor (beta chain) comes out of a study of T cell responses to AZD1222 COVID-19 vaccine. Points from the study as a whole: Clonal diversity was possibly underestimated; the donors were predominantly white British and more often female.

Worth noting for this clone: Its target is not known.

Assay used: immunoSEQ multiplex PCR; TCRdb lists only in-frame clones, some missing. The sample carries roughly 130,000 clones, 88% recorded once. The trim removed 4 bases at V and 6 bases at J, leaving 6 bases unmatched. This CDR3 is 13 amino acids long. The germline V gene encodes CDR1 SGHVS and CDR2 FQNEAQ. The clonotype originates from an adult in good health. The chain couples TRBV7-8 to TRBJ2-7; the match to TRBD2 covers 7 bases. The sequenced sample was peripheral blood, obtained on day 0 of MenACWY control vaccination. Here the CDR3 DNA reads TGTGCCAGCAGCTCCCGGGCGGGAGTCGAGCAGTACTTC. As protein: CASSSRAGVEQYF.